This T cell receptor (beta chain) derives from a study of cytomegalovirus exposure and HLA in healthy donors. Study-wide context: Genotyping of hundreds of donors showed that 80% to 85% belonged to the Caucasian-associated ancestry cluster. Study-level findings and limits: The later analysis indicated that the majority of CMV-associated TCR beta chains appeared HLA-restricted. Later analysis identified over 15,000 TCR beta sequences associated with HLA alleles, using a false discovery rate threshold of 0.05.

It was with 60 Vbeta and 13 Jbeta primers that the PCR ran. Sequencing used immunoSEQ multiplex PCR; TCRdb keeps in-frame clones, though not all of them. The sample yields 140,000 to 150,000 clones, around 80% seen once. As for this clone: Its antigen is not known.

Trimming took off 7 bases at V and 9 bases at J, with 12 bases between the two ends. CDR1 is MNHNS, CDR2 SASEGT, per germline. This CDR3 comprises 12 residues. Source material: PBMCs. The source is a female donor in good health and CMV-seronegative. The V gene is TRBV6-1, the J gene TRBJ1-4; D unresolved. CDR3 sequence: CASTAPGKKLFF. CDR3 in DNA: TGTGCCAGCACCGCCCCCGGGAAAAAACTGTTTTTT.